The clone carrying this TCR beta chain occurred a few times. All of the isolated RNA was reverse transcribed, so expressed TCRB transcripts were sequenced. Repertoires were generated with immunoSEQ multiplex PCR, while TCRdb's copy carries only in-frame clones and drops some. The table has some 220,000 clones, about 11% seen once. There are 15 residues in the CDR3. The junction had 6 bases not matched to a gene; V was cut back by 1 base and J by 10 bases. Germline V CDR1 and CDR2: SGDLS, YYNGEE. The data stem from a study of beta chain features in type 1 diabetes. Specimen: central memory CD4+ T cells from blood. The J gene is TRBJ2-1, the V gene TRBV9, with 12 bases matching TRBD2. The source of this sequence is a man aged 18 to 35 in good health. CDR3 bases: TGTGCCAGCAGCGTACCCCGACTAGCGGGAGAAGAGCAGTTCTTC. It yields the protein CASSVPRLAGEEQFF.